The entry below describes one T cell receptor beta chain. Its specificity is not known. Germline CDR1 and CDR2: SGHDN and FVKESK. V shed 3 bases and J 7 bases; nucleotides not matched to a gene: 10. The CDR3 length is 16 residues. Execution of the assay was at deep level. As processed by the authors: Filtering was not the same, since immunoSEQ gave junction-only sequences without quality scores. Assay: immunoSEQ multiplex PCR; the TCRdb copy retains only in-frame clones and omits some. V and J calls and clone size are as listed in that table; D and trimming were resolved from the DNA. The repertoire holds approximately 2,000,000 clones, about nine tenths seen once, with around 0.38% in the top ten. Within Nashville, Tennessee resided all donors, each a Caucasian adult. This sample was taken from a study of shared clonotypes between healthy human individuals. General observations from the study: Among non-shared clonotypes, generation probabilities were lower than among those shared by all four donors.

The chain joins TRBV14 to TRBJ2-7; 12 bases line up with TRBD2. Sequencing was done on a sample of naive CD4+ T cells from PBMCs. As for subset: CD45RA+ positively selected. This receptor was identified in a man between 18 and 29 years old in good health. Some clones in this sample may be carry-over from other donors' samples. The CDR3 coding sequence is TGTGCCAGCAGCCAGCAAGGACTAGCGGGGAGGCAAGAGCAGTACTTC. The encoded protein is CASSQQGLAGRQEQYF.